This record covers a single TCR beta chain. Its cognate antigen has yet to be identified. No much larger clone is present one base from it, and per-base qualities are unavailable. TCR CDR3 regions were amplified from genomic DNA by multiplex PCR using the deep immunoSEQ assay. For each cell subset, the extracted genomic DNA was distributed evenly across all wells of several immunoSEQ 96-well plates, and each plate served as one replicate. For sorted subsets, about 200 ng genomic DNA, equal to 30,000 to 35,000 T cell genomes, was loaded into each replicate PCR. The purified libraries were quantified using a Qubit 3.0 fluorometer, sized with a Bioanalyzer 2100, and then quantified again using the KAPA Library Quantification kit. Every immunoSEQ 96-well plate was sequenced on a dedicated single-read 150-cycle Illumina NextSeq 550 flow cell. The authors' analysis ran thus. Because only junctional sequences without quality scores were contained in the immunoSEQ output, filtering matching that applied to full-length reads could not be performed. Sequences were annotated with PyIR, a Python wrapper for IgBLAST v1.9, and V/J genes and CDR3 were assigned using IMGT germline references. Reads were removed for weak V/J assignments (E-value above 1e-6), missing CDR3, stop codons, out-of-frame junctions, or ambiguous translated residues. V3J clonotypes were defined as sequences sharing an identical inferred V gene, J gene, and CDR3 amino acid sequence. Percentage overlap between repertoires was computed as shared unique clonotypes divided by the size of the smaller repertoire. Richness of each repertoire was evaluated using RTK rarefaction, the Chao1 estimator, and Recon v2.1 estimates of unobserved clonotypes. Generation probabilities for all TCRbeta clonotypes obtained by the gDNA method from a handful of donors were computed using OLGA. TCRdb mirrors the immuneACCESS table, restricted to in-frame sequences. Some clones are absent from its copies; in checked studies, under half trace to an unresolved V gene, and the reason for the others is unknown. V and J calls and clone size are as listed in that table; D and trimming were resolved from the DNA. The sample includes about 2 million clones, with roughly 95% observed a single time. The ten largest account for roughly 1.1% of the sample.

For the CD8 naive samples, CD45RO-negative cells were positively selected for CCR7, yielding a CD45RA+CCR7+ population from which TemRA cells were excluded. The donors were healthy, HIV-negative adults who had no recently reported acute infections or vaccinations. Every donor was a Caucasian adult residing in Nashville, Tennessee, USA. After blood collection by leukapheresis, PBMCs were isolated using Ficoll-Histopaque density gradient centrifugation and then cryopreserved in the vapor phase of liquid nitrogen. Analytical flow cytometry was used to check the purity and quantity of every magnetically sorted T cell population. Genomic DNA was isolated from every sorted fraction and measured by UV absorbance on a Nanodrop 2000c. The CDR3 runs 17 residues from the cysteine to the phenylalanine. Only the CDR3 part of the read is kept: 51 bases, read in frame from the first base. CDR1 and CDR2, per the germline V gene (reference sequence), are PRHDT and FYEKMQ. Germline trimming amounts to 5 bases on V and 2 bases on J, with 12 as the count of junction bases outside the gene matches.

The data are from a study of shared clonotypes between healthy human individuals (dated by TCRdb to the early 2020s). Regarding the research as a whole: The cohort comprised two women and a few men aged 18 to 49 years. Per donor, leukapheresis produced somewhere between about 0.94 and 9 billion PBMCs. Blood TCR repertoires of roughly five healthy adults were deeply sequenced to estimate repertoire size and the extent of clonotype sharing between individuals. To increase sequencing depth and limit assay-specific biases, TCR repertoire library preparation and sequencing were carried out by different laboratories using diverse techniques. Per donor, three plates each were used for CD4 naive and CD4 memory, two for CD8 naive, and one for CD8 memory.

The full study reports these points: Estimated clonotype richness was generally larger for naive than for memory subsets. Because the study included only a small number of donors, the genetic and exposure-history diversity represented was limited. Sampling was limited to blood, and TCR repertoires in tissue likely differ from TCR repertoires in blood. Compared with non-shared clonotypes, clonotypes shared by all four sorted-subset donors had higher generation probabilities. Even with the large sequencing depth, rarefaction of the sorted-subset datasets indicated that sequencing was incomplete. Sharing across several donors was observed for roughly 5.4% of naive CD4, over 3% of naive CD8, over 2% of memory CD4, and approximately 0.41% of memory CD8 clonotypes. Pairwise subsampling indicated that sequencing depth was expected to affect the degree of clonotype sharing among donors.

This clonotype originated in a young man in good health. Sequenced: naive CD8+ T cells sorted from blood. This sample's cell subset or site label indicates: CD45RA+CCR7+. The rearrangement combines TRBV13 with TRBJ2-7; 10 bases in the middle match TRBD2. The CDR3 is CASSPTGVTSGTYEQYF. Here is the DNA: TGTGCCAGCAGCCCGACGGGCGTCACTAGCGGGACCTACGAGCAGTACTTC.